This note documents a single T cell receptor beta chain sequence. Germline V gives CDR1 MNHNS, CDR2 SASEGT. This CDR3 is 13 amino acids long. Trimming stripped 0 bases from V and 6 bases from J, with 5 bases between. Original processing notes: The assay estimated nucleated cells by amplifying reference gene primers. Generated by immunoSEQ multiplex PCR, the TCRdb table keeps only in-frame clones and is missing some. The V and J calls and clone size are taken from that table; D and trimming were inferred from the DNA. The table shows 140,000 or so clones, with about 86% occurring only once. This entry comes from a study of blood T cell repertoires in COVID-19. Individuals aged about 18 to 90 years were recruited from approximately 24 US areas. The study assigned cohorts using participant-reported clinical history. Recovered Cohort 3 donors showed two negative PCRs, clearance, or symptom resolution.

Sequenced material: PBMCs or T cells enriched from blood (not recorded which). The TCR was taken from a man aged 50 to 60 who had recovered from COVID-19. This rearrangement joins TRBV6-1 to TRBJ2-2; no definite D call. CDR3 coding DNA: TGTGCCAGCAGTGAAGCGAGTCCCGGGGAGCTGTTTTTT. Translated: CASSEASPGELFF.